This entry lists 27 T cell receptor beta chains sequenced from one sample in a study of CD8 T cells in Susac syndrome (dated by TCRdb to between 2018 and 2020). The library was prepared using the immunoSEQ multiplex PCR assay. RNA was extracted with the RNeasy kit and roughly 0.45 to 1 ug was reverse transcribed using random hexamers. TCRdb applied fastp at Q25 and MiXCR to the public reads, then kept only in-frame beta chains. Each CDR3 protein appears once, grouped with its most common genes and DNA. The sample profile shows about 180,000 distinct CDR3 sequences; approximately 95% of them were found once. The ten largest clones take up about 0.12% of the sample. Sequencing input: CD4+ T cells from PBMCs. The source is a human donor with Susac syndrome.

The chain joins TRBV2 to TRBJ2-7; perhaps D is TRBD1 or TRBD2 (5 bases each). In germline, CDR1 is SNHLY, CDR2 FYNNEI. V lost 5 bases and J lost 7, with 24 bases in between. The CDR3 is 16 amino acids. The CDR3 DNA sequence: TGTGCCAGCAGTTTTCGAAGACCGGGACCCCTGGGGGAGCAGTACGTC. Residues: CASSFRRPGPLGEQYV.

The chain couples TRBV29-1 to TRBJ1-2, with 8 positions matching TRBD1. This CDR3 has 13 amino acids. V was clipped by 5 bases and J by 7 bases; unmatched bases: 9. The germline V gene encodes CDR1 SQVTM and CDR2 ANQGSEA. The CDR3 region has the DNA TGCAGCGTTCCCGGACAGGGCCCTTCTGGCTACACCTTC. Translation gives CSVPGQGPSGYTF.

The rearrangement uses TRBV4-2 and TRBJ2-4; D unclear. Per the germline V gene, CDR1 is LGHNA and CDR2 is YNFKEQ. The CDR3 has 17 amino acids. V lost 2 bases, J lost 1 base, and 15 bases lay in between. This CDR3 reads CASSQIGPRSAKNIQYF. The CDR3 coding sequence is TGTGCCAGCAGCCAAATTGGCCCTCGGTCCGCCAAAAACATTCAGTACTTC.

This clonotype appeared a single time. The chain employs TRBV29-1 and TRBJ1-1; D may be TRBD1 (5 bases). The germline CDR1 and CDR2 sequences are SQVTM and ANQGSEA. This CDR3 has 9 amino acids. The ends were cut back, 7 bases at V and 12 bases at J, with 12 bases in the middle. Here the CDR3 reads CSEGRDSFF. The DNA for the CDR3 is TGCAGCGAGGGCAGGGACTCTTTCTTT. Together with reference TRBV29-1 and TRBJ1-1, the CDR3 gives the full variable domain: SAVISQKPSRDICQRGTSLTIQCQVDSQVTMMFWYRQQPGQSLTLIATANQGSEATYESGFVIDKFPISRPNLTFSTLTVSNMSPEDSSIYLCSEGRDSFFGQGTRLTVV.

The V gene is TRBV5-4, the J gene TRBJ1-2, with D possibly TRBD1 on 6 matching bases. Per the germline V gene, CDR1 is SGHNT and CDR2 is YYREEE (reference sequence). The CDR3 length is 13 residues. V lost 0 bases, J lost 8 bases, and 11 bases lay in between. The CDR3 nucleotides are TGTGCCAGCAGCTTGGGGACAGATCGGGGCTACACCTTC. It translates to CASSLGTDRGYTF. Full variable domain (missing parts from reference TRBV5-4 and TRBJ1-2): ETGVTQSPTHLIKTRGQQVTLRCSSQSGHNTVSWYQQALGQGPQFIFQYYREEENGRGNFPPRFSGLQFPNYSSELNVNALELDDSALYLCASSLGTDRGYTFGSGTRLTVV.

The V gene is TRBV15, the J gene TRBJ2-1; 10 bases line up with TRBD2. Germline V lookup: CDR1 LNHNV, CDR2 YYDKDF (reference sequence). The CDR3 contains 14 residues. The ends lost 6 bases at V and 7 bases at J; junction bases unmatched: 6. Written as DNA, the CDR3 is TGTGCCACCAGGCTAGCGGGAGATAGGAATGAGCAGTTCTTC. Residues: CATRLAGDRNEQFF.

This clonotype was seen a single time. The chain uses TRBV2 and TRBJ1-6, with 7 bases fitting TRBD1. CDR3 size: 15 residues. Germline V gene sequence: CDR1 SNHLY, CDR2 FYNNEI. With 3 bases clipped from V and 9 bases from J, the junction kept 8 bases outside the gene matches. The CDR3 is CASSDYRGRASPLHF. The DNA for the CDR3 is TGTGCCAGCAGTGACTACAGGGGAAGGGCTTCACCCCTCCACTTT. The full variable domain, rest sourced from reference TRBV2 and TRBJ1-6, is EPEVTQTPSHQVTQMGQEVILRCVPISNHLYFYWYRQILGQKVEFLVSFYNNEISEKSEIFDDQFSVERPDGSNFTLKIRSTKLEDSAMYFCASSDYRGRASPLHFGNGTRLTVT.

The chain joins TRBV5-1 to TRBJ1-2; D gene ambiguous. Germline loops: CDR1 SGHRS, CDR2 YFSETQ. This CDR3 has 14 residues. Trimming shortened V by 1 base and J by 10 bases, and 17 bases separated the two germline ends. In nucleotides, the CDR3 is TGCGCCAGCAGCTTGTCAGTAAGCGGGTCGGACTACACCTTC. Protein: CASSLSVSGSDYTF.

The chain recombines TRBV9 with TRBJ2-3; 10 bases are shared with TRBD2. The CDR3 is made up of 14 amino acids. Germline loops: CDR1 SGDLS, CDR2 YYNGEE. V lost 2 bases and J lost 3; bases outside the gene matches: 0. CDR3 amino acids: CASSVSGRTDTQYF. CDR3 sequence (DNA): TGTGCCAGCAGCGTTAGCGGGAGGACAGATACGCAGTATTTT. Together with reference TRBV9 and TRBJ2-3, the CDR3 gives the full variable domain: DSGVTQTPKHLITATGQRVTLRCSPRSGDLSVYWYQQSLDQGLQFLIQYYNGEERAKGNILERFSAQQFPDLHSELNLSSLELGDSALYFCASSVSGRTDTQYFGPGTRLTVL.

This chain connects TRBV5-1 to TRBJ1-3, with no clear D. Germline V gene data show CDR1 as SGHRS and CDR2 as YFSETQ. V was clipped by 2 bases and J by 0 bases, with 6 bases between them. The CDR3 contains 14 residues. The CDR3 DNA sequence: TGCGCCAGCAGCTTTGAGGGCTCTGGAAACACCATATATTTT. Translation: CASSFEGSGNTIYF.

V and J are TRBV5-1 and TRBJ2-1, with D unclear. The germline V and J ends were trimmed by 0 bases and 10 bases, with 11 bases remaining between them. The CDR3 totals 13 residues. Germline V gives CDR1 SGHRS, CDR2 YFSETQ. Here the CDR3 reads CASSLVAGQEQFF. The CDR3 DNA sequence: TGCGCCAGCAGCTTGGTAGCAGGCCAAGAGCAGTTCTTC.

This chain joins TRBV5-1 and TRBJ2-7, with 8 bases that match TRBD1. Germline CDR1 SGHRS, CDR2 YFSETQ. The CDR3 is made up of 14 amino acids. Germline trimming cut 4 bases from V and 6 bases from J; bases unmatched to any gene: 9. The CDR3 DNA reads as TGCGCCAGCAGCCCCGACAGGGGATCGGGCGAGCAGTACTTC. Amino acid sequence: CASSPDRGSGEQYF. The variable domain in full, completed from reference TRBV5-1 and TRBJ2-7, reads KAGVTQTPRYLIKTRGQQVTLSCSPISGHRSVSWYQQTPGQGLQFLFEYFSETQRNKGNFPGRFSGRQFSNSRSEMNVSTLELGDSALYLCASSPDRGSGEQYFGPGTRLTVT.

The V and J genes are TRBV2 and TRBJ2-3; no clear D. V lost 2 bases and J 2 bases, leaving 5 bases between the germline ends. This CDR3 has 13 residues. The germline V gene has CDR1 SNHLY and CDR2 FYNNEI. CDR3 region: CASSEPFTDTQYF. Here the CDR3 DNA reads TGTGCCAGCAGTGAACCGTTCACAGATACGCAGTATTTT.

The V gene is TRBV20-1, the J gene TRBJ1-6, with D unclear. The CDR3 is made up of 14 amino acids. V was pared by 3 bases and J by 5 bases, with 11 bases between. Germline loops: CDR1 DFQATT, CDR2 SNEGSKA (reference sequence). The DNA of the CDR3 is TGCAGTGCTAGTGTCCCGGTCAATAATTCACCCCTCCACTTT. Its protein is CSASVPVNNSPLHF.

The chain recombines TRBV5-1 with TRBJ2-3; D may match TRBD1 or TRBD2 (5 bases each). Trimming removed 0 bases at V and 2 bases at J, with 7 bases between. Germline loops: CDR1 SGHRS, CDR2 YFSETQ. This CDR3 is 14 amino acids long. The CDR3, as DNA: TGCGCCAGCAGCTTGGGGGGGAACACAGATACGCAGTATTTT. This gives the protein CASSLGGNTDTQYF.

CDR3 DNA: TGCGCCAGCAGCGTCTCCAGGGCCACCGGGGAGCTGTTTTTT. Amino acids: CASSVSRATGELFF. The chain has TRBV5-1 and TRBJ2-2, with TRBD1 as a possible D gene (5 bases). The CDR3 spans 14 residues. Trimming removed 4 bases from V and 4 bases from J, with 11 bases in between. Germline V gene lookup returns CDR1 SGHRS and CDR2 YFSETQ.

This chain connects TRBV7-2 to TRBJ2-6; D may match TRBD1 or TRBD2 (5 bases each). Per germline, CDR1 SGHTA and CDR2 FQGNSA. This CDR3 is 16 amino acids long. Deletions cut 1 base from V and 8 bases from J, with 15 bases between. The CDR3 DNA reads as TGTGCCAGCAGCTTAGGAGGGACCCCGCGTACCAACGTCCTGACTTTC. This encodes CASSLGGTPRTNVLTF. The complete variable domain, with remaining parts taken from reference TRBV7-2 and TRBJ2-6, reads GAGVSQSPSNKVTEKGKDVELRCDPISGHTALYWYRQSLGQGLEFLIYFQGNSAPDKSGLPSDRFSAERTGGSVSTLTIQRTQQEDSAVYLCASSLGGTPRTNVLTFGAGSRLTVL.

This clonotype was recorded once. CDR3: CASSQAGGTQYF. The DNA of the CDR3 is TGCGCCAGCAGCCAAGCTGGGGGGACCCAGTACTTC. The chain combines TRBV4-3 with TRBJ2-5, with D perhaps TRBD1 or TRBD2 (5 bases each). This CDR3 contains 12 residues. Trimming left V 1 base short and J 7 bases short, with 7 bases between. Germline V gene data show CDR1 as LGHNA and CDR2 as YSLEER.

This clonotype was seen a handful of times. The gene calls are TRBV7-9 and TRBJ2-5; D may be TRBD1 or TRBD2 (5 bases each). Per the germline V gene, CDR1 is SEHNR and CDR2 is FQNEAQ (reference sequence). There are 14 residues in the CDR3. V was pared by 3 bases and J by 0 bases, with 8 bases between. The CDR3, as DNA: TGTGCCAGCAGCTTGGGGGAGTACCAAGAGACCCAGTACTTC. Its protein is CASSLGEYQETQYF. The whole variable domain, remainder taken from reference TRBV7-9 and TRBJ2-5, is DTGVSQNPRHKITKRGQNVTFRCDPISEHNRLYWYRQTLGQGPEFLTYFQNEAQLEKSRLLSDRFSAERPKGSFSTLEIQRTEQGDSAMYLCASSLGEYQETQYFGPGTRLLVL.

CDR3 coding DNA: TGCAGCGTGGGGACTAGCGGGAGGACCGGGGAGCTGTTTTTT. It is translated as CSVGTSGRTGELFF. The chain employs TRBV29-1 and TRBJ2-2; TRBD2 aligns across 15 bases. V was clipped by 6 bases and J by 5 bases; unmatched bases: 1. The V gene's germline CDR1 is SQVTM and CDR2 ANQGSEA. This CDR3 spans 14 amino acids.

This chain uses TRBV29-1 with TRBJ1-1; 7 bases agree with TRBD1. Germline V gives CDR1 SQVTM, CDR2 ANQGSEA. V trimming: 7 bases; J trimming: 2 bases; junction bases outside the gene matches: 7. The CDR3 is made up of 13 amino acids. CDR3 bases: TGCAGCGGCCACAGGGGAGAAAACACTGAAGCTTTCTTT. It codes for CSGHRGENTEAFF.

This sequence joins TRBV29-1 and TRBJ1-5; D is undetermined. Germline-derived CDR1 and CDR2 are SQVTM and ANQGSEA. The CDR3 loop spans 13 amino acids. Trimming cost V 4 bases and J 3 bases, with 10 bases left between them. CDR3 region: CSVARDYNQPQHF. The CDR3 nucleotides read TGCAGCGTTGCCCGGGATTACAATCAGCCCCAGCATTTT.

The V and J genes are TRBV20-1 and TRBJ2-7; tentatively, D is TRBD1 (6 bases). There are 12 residues in the CDR3. Trimming took off 6 bases at V and 6 bases at J, with 15 bases between the two ends. Germline loops: CDR1 DFQATT, CDR2 SNEGSKA (reference sequence). The CDR3 spells CSAPDRLSEQYF. In nucleotides, the CDR3 is TGCAGTGCGCCGGACAGACTAAGCGAGCAGTACTTC.

This chain joins TRBV24-1 and TRBJ1-1, with D possibly being TRBD1 (5 bases). The CDR3 is 13 amino acids. Germline CDR1 KGHDR, CDR2 SFDVKD. V shed 10 bases and J shed 1 base, with 12 bases lying between them. The CDR3 region is CATGDASNTEAFF. Here the CDR3 DNA reads TGTGCCACAGGGGACGCTTCGAACACTGAAGCTTTCTTT.

The chain's CDR3 is CASSLPTQNTDEAFF. The CDR3 DNA reads TGTGCCAGCAGTTTACCCACACAGAATACGGATGAAGCTTTCTTT. The V gene is TRBV28, the J gene TRBJ1-1; D is undetermined. The V gene's germline CDR1 is MDHEN and CDR2 SYDVKM. V was clipped by 2 bases and J by 7 bases, with 17 bases between them. CDR3 size: 15 residues.

The gene calls are TRBV12-3 or TRBV12-4 and TRBJ2-5; the match to TRBD2 covers 15 bases. The CDR3 consists of 15 residues. V dropped 5 bases and J dropped 4; count of bases not matched to a gene: 2. Here the CDR3 reads CASSGGLAGGETQYF. CDR3 DNA: TGTGCCAGCAGTGGGGGACTAGCGGGAGGAGAGACCCAGTACTTC.

This chain connects TRBV27 to TRBJ2-6; D could derive from TRBD1 or TRBD2 (6 bases each). Trimming removed 3 bases from V and 1 base from J, with 16 bases in between. This CDR3 has 18 amino acids. Germline V gene lookup returns CDR1 MNHEY and CDR2 SMNVEV (reference sequence). CDR3 DNA sequence: TGTGCCAGCAGTTTGAGGGGGGCAGTTCTATCTGGGGCCAACGTCCTGACTTTC. Its translation is CASSLRGAVLSGANVLTF.